This TCR beta chain was captured in a study of vaccination effects on CD4 cells after COVID-19. Study results and limitations: Infection- and vaccine-induced clones contracted markedly late after vaccination. The study dataset contains few convalescent patients and includes no early post-infection timepoints.

Trimming removed 5 bases at V and 3 bases at J, with 17 bases between. Per germline, CDR1 SQVTM and CDR2 ANQGSEA. The CDR3 has 15 residues. Expansion with viral peptide pools was applied to antigen-specific CD4+ T cells by the ViraFEST assay prior to sequencing. An approximately 10-day culture period preceded the isolation of CD4+ T cells. Vaccinated participants had no history of SARS-CoV-2 infection and tested negative for nucleocapsid antibodies. A few million PBMC per well were cultured with around 10 IU/ml IL-2 and roughly 10 ug/ml peptides. Repertoires were generated with immunoSEQ multiplex PCR, while TCRdb's copy carries only in-frame clones and drops some. Among about 24,000 clones listed, around 74% were seen once. A word on this clone: Its target is unknown.

The sequenced sample was CD4+ T cells from PBMCs cultured with SARS-CoV-2 spike peptides, obtained before COVID-19 vaccination. This receptor was obtained from a human donor who received a COVID-19 vaccine. The chain joins TRBV29-1 to TRBJ2-4; tentative D call: TRBD2 (6 bases). The CDR3 nucleotides read TGCAGCGTTAACGTGGGCGGGGTCGACAAAAACATTCAGTACTTC. Amino acids: CSVNVGGVDKNIQYF.